Given below is one TCR beta chain in context. Its target is unknown. A much bigger clone sits one base away, suggesting this may be a read error. The CDR3 spans 13 residues. The germline V gene encodes CDR1 SGHRS and CDR2 YFSETQ. Co-extracted RNA and DNA came from around 18-30 mg of unsorted bulk tissue. The data derive from a study of tumor-infiltrating lymphocytes in primary liver carcinoma. Whole-study context: Samples gave roughly 3.5 to 7.5 million productive TCRbeta reads, similar across tissue types.

Study results and caveats: Top-250-clone fractions were significantly higher in tumors than in blood (p = 0.039).

A primer in the constant region served to generate TCR beta cDNA from approximately 500 ng of total RNA. ARM-PCR was slightly modified, and three nested multiplex PCR rounds with it gave rise to the TCR beta libraries. Amplification in the first two PCR rounds was performed using TRBV1-TRBV30 forward primers and a C-beta reverse primer for 9 to 11 cycles each. TCRdb used MiXCR to reprocess the multiplex PCR reads, holding one entry per CDR3 protein. This sample has over 25,000 distinct CDR3 sequences, with around 79% found just once. This rearrangement joins TRBV5-1 to TRBJ2-7, with a weak D call TRBD1 (5 bases). Sequencing was done on a sample of liver tumor tissue from sampling region 3. Described subset: tumor region T3, left-lateral pole. This clonotype was sampled from a man aged 35 to 55 with primary liver carcinoma and hepatitis B virus infection. This chain's CDR3 is CASSLSGLYEEYF. DNA for the CDR3: TGCGCCAGCAGCTTGTCAGGGCTCTACGAGGAGTACTTC.